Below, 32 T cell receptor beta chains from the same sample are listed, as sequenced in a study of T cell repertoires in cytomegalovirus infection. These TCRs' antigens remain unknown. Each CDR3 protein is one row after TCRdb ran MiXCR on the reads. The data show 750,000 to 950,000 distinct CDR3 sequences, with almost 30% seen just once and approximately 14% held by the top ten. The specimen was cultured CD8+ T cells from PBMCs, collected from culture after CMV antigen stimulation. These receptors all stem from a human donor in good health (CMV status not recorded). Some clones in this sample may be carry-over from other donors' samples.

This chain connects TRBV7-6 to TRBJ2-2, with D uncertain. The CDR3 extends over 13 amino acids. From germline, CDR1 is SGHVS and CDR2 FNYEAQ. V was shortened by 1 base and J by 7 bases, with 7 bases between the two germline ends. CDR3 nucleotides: TGTGCCAGCAGCTTAGAAGTTAACGGGGAGCTGTTTTTT. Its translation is CASSLEVNGELFF.

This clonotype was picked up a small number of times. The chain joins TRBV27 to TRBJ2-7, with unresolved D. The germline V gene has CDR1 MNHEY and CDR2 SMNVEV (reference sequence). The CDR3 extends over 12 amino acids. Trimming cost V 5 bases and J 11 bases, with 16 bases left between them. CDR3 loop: CASSTLGRRKYF. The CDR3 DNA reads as TGTGCCAGCAGTACATTGGGCCGTAGGAAGTACTTC.

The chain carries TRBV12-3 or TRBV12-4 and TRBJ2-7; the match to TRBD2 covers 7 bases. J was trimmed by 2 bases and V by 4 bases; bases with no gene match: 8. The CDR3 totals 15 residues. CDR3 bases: TGTGCCAGCAGTTCAACTAGGGAGGGTGCCTACGAGCAGTACTTC. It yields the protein CASSSTREGAYEQYF.

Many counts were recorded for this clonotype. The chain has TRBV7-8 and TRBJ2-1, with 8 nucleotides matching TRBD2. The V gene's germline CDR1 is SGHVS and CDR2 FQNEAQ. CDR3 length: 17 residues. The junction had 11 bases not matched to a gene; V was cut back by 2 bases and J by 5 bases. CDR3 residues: CASSLPHRSGGDNEQFF. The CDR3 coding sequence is TGTGCCAGCAGCTTACCTCACCGATCGGGGGGGGACAATGAGCAGTTCTTC.

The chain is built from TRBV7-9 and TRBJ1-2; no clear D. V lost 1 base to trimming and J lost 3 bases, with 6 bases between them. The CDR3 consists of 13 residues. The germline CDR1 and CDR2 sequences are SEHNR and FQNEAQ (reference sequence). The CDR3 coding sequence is TGTGCCAGCAGCTTAGAAGGCCACTATGGCTACACCTTC. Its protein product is CASSLEGHYGYTF.

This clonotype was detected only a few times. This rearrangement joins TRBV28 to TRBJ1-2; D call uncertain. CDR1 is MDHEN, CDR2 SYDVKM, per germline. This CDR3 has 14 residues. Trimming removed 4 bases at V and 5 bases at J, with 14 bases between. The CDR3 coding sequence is TGTGCCAGCAGTTCTAGTCGGAAGCCTTATGGCTACACCTTC. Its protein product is CASSSSRKPYGYTF.

Here the CDR3 DNA reads TGTGCCAGCAGCCCACCGGGACGCGGCAAGGGGCTAGATGGCTACACCTTC. The encoded protein is CASSPPGRGKGLDGYTF. The rearrangement joins TRBV7-2 to TRBJ1-2; maybe TRBD1 (5 bases). V shed 5 bases and J shed 6 bases, with 25 bases lying between them. This CDR3 is 17 amino acids long. CDR1 and CDR2 (germline): SGHTA, FQGNSA. The full variable domain, rest sourced from reference TRBV7-2 and TRBJ1-2, is GAGVSQSPSNKVTEKGKDVELRCDPISGHTALYWYRQSLGQGLEFLIYFQGNSAPDKSGLPSDRFSAERTGGSVSTLTIQRTQQEDSAVYLCASSPPGRGKGLDGYTFGSGTRLTVV.

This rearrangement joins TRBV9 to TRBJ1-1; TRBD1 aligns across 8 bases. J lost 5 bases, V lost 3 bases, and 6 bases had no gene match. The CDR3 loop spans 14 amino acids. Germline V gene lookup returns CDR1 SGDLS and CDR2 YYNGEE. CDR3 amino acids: CASSDTGGGTEAFF. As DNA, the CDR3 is TGTGCCAGCAGCGATACAGGGGGAGGTACTGAAGCTTTCTTT.

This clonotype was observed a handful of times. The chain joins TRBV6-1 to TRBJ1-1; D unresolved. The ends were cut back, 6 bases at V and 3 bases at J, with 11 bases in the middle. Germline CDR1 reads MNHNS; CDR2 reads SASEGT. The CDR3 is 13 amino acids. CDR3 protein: CASSSEKDTEAFF. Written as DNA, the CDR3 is TGTGCCAGCAGCTCAGAAAAGGACACTGAAGCTTTCTTT.

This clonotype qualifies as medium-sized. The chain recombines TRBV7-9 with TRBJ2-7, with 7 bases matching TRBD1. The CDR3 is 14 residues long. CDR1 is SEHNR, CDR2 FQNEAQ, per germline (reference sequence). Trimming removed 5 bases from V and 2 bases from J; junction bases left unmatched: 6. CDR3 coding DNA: TGTGCCAGCAGCGAGGGGGACAGTCCCTACGAGCAGTACTTC. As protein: CASSEGDSPYEQYF. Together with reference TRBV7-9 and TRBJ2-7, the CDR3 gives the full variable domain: DTGVSQNPRHKITKRGQNVTFRCDPISEHNRLYWYRQTLGQGPEFLTYFQNEAQLEKSRLLSDRFSAERPKGSFSTLEIQRTEQGDSAMYLCASSEGDSPYEQYFGPGTRLTVT.

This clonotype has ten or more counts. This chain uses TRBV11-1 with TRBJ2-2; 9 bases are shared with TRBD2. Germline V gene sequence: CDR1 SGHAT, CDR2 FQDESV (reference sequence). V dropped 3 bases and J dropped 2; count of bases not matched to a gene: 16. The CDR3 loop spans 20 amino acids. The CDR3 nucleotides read TGTGCCAGCAGCTTCCCTAGCGGGGAGACACCCTTATCCAACACCGGGGAGCTGTTTTTT. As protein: CASSFPSGETPLSNTGELFF.

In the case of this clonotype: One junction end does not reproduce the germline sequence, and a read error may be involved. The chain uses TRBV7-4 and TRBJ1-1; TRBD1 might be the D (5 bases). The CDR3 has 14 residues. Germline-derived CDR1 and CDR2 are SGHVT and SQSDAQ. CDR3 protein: CASRLDSMNTEAFF. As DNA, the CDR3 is TGTGCCAGCAGGTTAGACAGCATGAACACTGAAGCTTTCTTT.

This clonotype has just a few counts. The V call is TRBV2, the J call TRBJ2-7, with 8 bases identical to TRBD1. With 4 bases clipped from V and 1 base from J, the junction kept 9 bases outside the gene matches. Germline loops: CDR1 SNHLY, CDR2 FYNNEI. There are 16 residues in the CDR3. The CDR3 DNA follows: TGTGCCAGCAGTGTTGGGGACAGGCCTATTTCCTACGAGCAGTACTTC. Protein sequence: CASSVGDRPISYEQYF.

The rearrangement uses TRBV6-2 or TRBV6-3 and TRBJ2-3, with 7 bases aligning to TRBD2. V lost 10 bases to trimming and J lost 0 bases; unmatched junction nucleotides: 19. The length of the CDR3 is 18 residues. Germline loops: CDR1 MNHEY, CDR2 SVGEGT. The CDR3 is CAIRRGLEKELSTDTQYF. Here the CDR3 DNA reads TGTGCCATCCGTCGCGGACTAGAGAAGGAGCTTAGCACAGATACGCAGTATTTT.

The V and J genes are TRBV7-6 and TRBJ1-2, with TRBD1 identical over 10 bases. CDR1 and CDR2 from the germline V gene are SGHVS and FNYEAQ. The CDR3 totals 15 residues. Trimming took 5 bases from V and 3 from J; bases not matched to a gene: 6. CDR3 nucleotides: TGTGCCAGCAGCCGGGACAGGGGATTGTACTATGGCTACACCTTC. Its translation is CASSRDRGLYYGYTF.

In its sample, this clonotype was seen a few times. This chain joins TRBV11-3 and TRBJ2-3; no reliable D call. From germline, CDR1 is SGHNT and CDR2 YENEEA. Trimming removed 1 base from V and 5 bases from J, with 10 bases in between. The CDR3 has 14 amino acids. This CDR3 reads CASSLVTDGDTQYF. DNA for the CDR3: TGTGCCAGCAGCTTAGTAACCGACGGAGATACGCAGTATTTT.

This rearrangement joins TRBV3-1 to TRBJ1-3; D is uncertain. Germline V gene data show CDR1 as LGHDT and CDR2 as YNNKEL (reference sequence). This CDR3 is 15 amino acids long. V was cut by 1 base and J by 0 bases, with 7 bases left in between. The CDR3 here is CASSQARRSGNTIYF. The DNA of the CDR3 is TGTGCCAGCAGCCAAGCAAGACGCTCTGGAAACACCATATATTTT.

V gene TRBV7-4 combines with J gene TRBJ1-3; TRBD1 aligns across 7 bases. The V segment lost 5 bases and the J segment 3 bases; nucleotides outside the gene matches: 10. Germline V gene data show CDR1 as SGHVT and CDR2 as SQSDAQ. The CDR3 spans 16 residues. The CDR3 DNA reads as TGTGCCAGCAGCCCACCAGGGGGAGGGGATGGAAACACCATATATTTT. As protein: CASSPPGGGDGNTIYF.

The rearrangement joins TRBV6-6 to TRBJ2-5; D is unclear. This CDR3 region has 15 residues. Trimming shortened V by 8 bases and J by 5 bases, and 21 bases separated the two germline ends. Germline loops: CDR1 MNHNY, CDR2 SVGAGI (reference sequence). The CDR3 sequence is CASLKLKGMWETQYF. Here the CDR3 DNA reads TGTGCCAGCTTAAAACTTAAGGGAATGTGGGAGACCCAGTACTTC.

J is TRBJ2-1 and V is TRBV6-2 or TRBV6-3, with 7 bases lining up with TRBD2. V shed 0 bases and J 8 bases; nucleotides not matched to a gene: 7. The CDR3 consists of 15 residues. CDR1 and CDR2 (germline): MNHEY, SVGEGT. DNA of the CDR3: TGTGCCAGCAGTTACTCGGGGGGGAGAAACGATGAGCAGTTCTTC. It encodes CASSYSGGRNDEQFF.

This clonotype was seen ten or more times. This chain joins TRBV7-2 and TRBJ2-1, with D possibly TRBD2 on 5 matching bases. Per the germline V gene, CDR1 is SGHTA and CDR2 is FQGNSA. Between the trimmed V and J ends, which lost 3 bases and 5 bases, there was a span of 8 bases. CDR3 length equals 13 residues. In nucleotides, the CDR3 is TGTGCCAGCAGCTTTAGCGCCAACAATGAGCAGTTCTTC. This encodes CASSFSANNEQFF.

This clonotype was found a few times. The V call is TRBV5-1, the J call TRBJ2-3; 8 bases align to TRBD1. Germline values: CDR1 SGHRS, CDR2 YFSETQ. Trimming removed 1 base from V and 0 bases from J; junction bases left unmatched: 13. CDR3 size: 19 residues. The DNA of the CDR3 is TGCGCCAGCAGCTTGCTGAGACAGGGGACACCTACAAGCACAGATACGCAGTATTTT. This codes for CASSLLRQGTPTSTDTQYF. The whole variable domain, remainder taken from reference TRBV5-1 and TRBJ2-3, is KAGVTQTPRYLIKTRGQQVTLSCSPISGHRSVSWYQQTPGQGLQFLFEYFSETQRNKGNFPGRFSGRQFSNSRSEMNVSTLELGDSALYLCASSLLRQGTPTSTDTQYFGPGTRLTVL.

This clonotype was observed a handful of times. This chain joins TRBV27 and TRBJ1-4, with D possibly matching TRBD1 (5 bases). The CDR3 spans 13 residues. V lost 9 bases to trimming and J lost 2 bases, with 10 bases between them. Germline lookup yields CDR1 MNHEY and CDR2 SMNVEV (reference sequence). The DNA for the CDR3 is TGTGCCAGTACCGGGGGGACTAATGAAAAACTGTTTTTT. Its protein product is CASTGGTNEKLFF.

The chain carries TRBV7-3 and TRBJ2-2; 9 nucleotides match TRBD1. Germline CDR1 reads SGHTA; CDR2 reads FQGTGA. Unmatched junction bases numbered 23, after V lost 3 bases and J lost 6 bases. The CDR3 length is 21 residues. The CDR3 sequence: CASSLRNIAGQGRRGAGELFF. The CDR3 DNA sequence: TGTGCCAGCAGCTTGAGAAATATCGCGGGACAGGGACGACGGGGCGCCGGGGAGCTGTTTTTT.

The CDR3 loop is CASTPGPQGTEAFF. DNA of the CDR3: TGTGCCAGCACCCCGGGACCCCAAGGCACTGAAGCTTTCTTT. This chain links TRBV27 with TRBJ1-1; a weak D match, TRBD1 (5 bases). CDR1 and CDR2 (germline): MNHEY, SMNVEV (reference sequence). The V and J ends lost 7 bases and 4 bases respectively, with 16 bases between them. The CDR3 consists of 14 residues.

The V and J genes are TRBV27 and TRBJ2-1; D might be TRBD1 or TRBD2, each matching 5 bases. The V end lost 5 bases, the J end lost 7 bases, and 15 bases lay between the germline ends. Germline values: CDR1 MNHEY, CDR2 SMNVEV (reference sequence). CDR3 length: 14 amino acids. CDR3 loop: CASSEAGTNNEQFF. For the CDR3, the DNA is TGTGCCAGCAGTGAAGCCGGGACGAATAATGAGCAGTTCTTC.

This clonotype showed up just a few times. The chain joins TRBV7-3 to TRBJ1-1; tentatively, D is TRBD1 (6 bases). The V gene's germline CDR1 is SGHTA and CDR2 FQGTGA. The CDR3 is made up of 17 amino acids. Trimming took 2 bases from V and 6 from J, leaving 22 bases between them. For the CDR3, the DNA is TGTGCCAGCAGCTTAGCCCCTGTTCGACAGGCCCACCCTGAAGCTTTCTTT. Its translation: CASSLAPVRQAHPEAFF.

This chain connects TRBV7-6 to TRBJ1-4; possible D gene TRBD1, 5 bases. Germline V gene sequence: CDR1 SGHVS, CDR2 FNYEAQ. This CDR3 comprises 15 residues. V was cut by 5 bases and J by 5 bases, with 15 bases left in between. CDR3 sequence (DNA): TGTGCCAGCAGCCGACCGGGACTTAAAAATGAAAAACTGTTTTTT. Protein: CASSRPGLKNEKLFF.

CDR3 residues: CASTSGDIVDEQYF. DNA of the CDR3: TGTGCCAGTACCTCGGGGGACATCGTCGACGAGCAGTACTTC. The chain is built from TRBV19 and TRBJ2-7; either TRBD1 or TRBD2 may supply D (6 bases each). Germline assignment: CDR1 LNHDA and CDR2 SQIVND (reference sequence). The V end was cut by 7 bases, the J end by 5 bases, with 18 bases between. The CDR3 is 14 residues long.

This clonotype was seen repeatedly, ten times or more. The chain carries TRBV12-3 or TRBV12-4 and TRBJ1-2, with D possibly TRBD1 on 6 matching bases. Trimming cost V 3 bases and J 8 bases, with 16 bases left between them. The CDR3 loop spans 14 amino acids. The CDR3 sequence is CASSLLGALNGYTF. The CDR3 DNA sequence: TGTGCCAGCAGTTTGTTGGGGGCTCTTAACGGCTACACCTTC.

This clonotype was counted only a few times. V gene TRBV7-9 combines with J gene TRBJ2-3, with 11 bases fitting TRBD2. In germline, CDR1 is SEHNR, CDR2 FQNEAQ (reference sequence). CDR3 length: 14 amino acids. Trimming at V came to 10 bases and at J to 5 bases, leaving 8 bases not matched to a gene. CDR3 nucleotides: TGTGCCATCTTTAGCGGGGGGGCCGAAGATACGCAGTATTTT. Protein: CAIFSGGAEDTQYF.

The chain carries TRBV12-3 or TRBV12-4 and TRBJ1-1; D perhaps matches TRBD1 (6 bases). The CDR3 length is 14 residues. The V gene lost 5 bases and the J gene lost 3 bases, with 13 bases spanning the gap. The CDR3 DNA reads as TGTGCCAGCAGTCAGGGGTTAGCGTACACTGAAGCTTTCTTT. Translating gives CASSQGLAYTEAFF.